The rows below give T cell receptor beta chains drawn from one sample of a study of cytomegalovirus exposure and HLA in healthy donors. Some clones are missing from TCRdb's copy, which holds only in-frame ones; the method was immunoSEQ multiplex PCR. The sample has about 160,000 clones; 70% to 80% are singletons. Sequenced: PBMCs. The receptor set was obtained from a man in his late teens or twenties in good health and CMV-seropositive. The CDR3 runs from the conserved cysteine through the conserved F or W. Fields, in order: clone size, V gene, D gene, CDR3 length, J gene, CDR3 protein, CDR3 DNA. A D gene is named only where the DNA matches it firmly. Where a row states a size, it is once, few, many or the class of an expanded clone; other rows omit it.

>.|TRBV9|TRBD2|17|TRBJ2-5
CASSVGVGGGTQETQYF
TGTGCCAGCAGCGTAGGGGTTGGCGGGGGGACGCAAGAGACCCAGTACTTC
>.|TRBV7-6|.|12|TRBJ2-7
CASSFDPGEQYF
TGTGCCAGCAGCTTCGATCCGGGGGAGCAGTACTTC
>.|TRBV10-2|.|14|TRBJ2-3
CASSEAGVPDTQYF
TGCGCCAGCAGTGAGGCAGGGGTTCCAGATACGCAGTATTTT
>.|TRBV5-1|.|13|TRBJ1-1
CASRIERGGEAFF
TGCGCCAGCAGGATAGAGCGAGGCGGAGAAGCTTTCTTT
>once|TRBV2|TRBD1|14|TRBJ2-7
CASSLDRFSYEQYF
TGTGCCAGCAGTCTGGACAGGTTCTCCTACGAGCAGTACTTC
>few|TRBV6-5|TRBD2|14|TRBJ2-2
CASSSGLTTGELFF
TGTGCCAGCAGTTCGGGACTAACCACCGGGGAGCTGTTTTTT
>.|TRBV30|.|13|TRBJ1-2
CAWSVRGDGGYTF
TGTGCCTGGAGTGTACGGGGGGATGGAGGCTACACCTTC
>.|TRBV4-2|TRBD2|17|TRBJ2-1
CASSQGLAGGPWNEQFF
TGTGCCAGCAGCCAAGGTCTAGCGGGAGGGCCTTGGAATGAGCAGTTCTTC
>few|TRBV5-1|TRBD2|16|TRBJ2-5
CASSLPLAGTGETQYF
TGCGCCAGCAGCCTGCCACTAGCGGGAACGGGAGAGACCCAGTACTTC
>.|TRBV5-1|.|14|TRBJ1-1
CASSLEQGLTEAFF
TGCGCCAGCAGCTTGGAACAGGGTTTGACTGAAGCTTTCTTT